Below, one T cell receptor (beta chain) is given with its context. This specimen comes from a study of blood T cell repertoires in COVID-19. Germline lookup yields CDR1 GTSNPN and CDR2 SVGIG (reference sequence). The CDR3 consists of 13 residues. Deletions cut 1 base from V and 2 bases from J, with 9 bases between. Generated by immunoSEQ multiplex PCR, the TCRdb table keeps only in-frame clones and is missing some. The sample includes around 290,000 clones, about 86% of them seen just once. The rearrangement links TRBV30 to TRBJ2-7; D is perhaps TRBD2 (5 bases). Sequencing was performed on peripheral blood. This clonotype was sampled from a woman aged 70-85 years with COVID-19, enrolled during active disease. This CDR3 is CAWSGGPTYEQYF. The DNA of the CDR3 is TGTGCCTGGAGTGGCGGGCCAACCTACGAGCAGTACTTC.